This T cell receptor (beta chain) was observed in a study of T cell changes during pregnancy in multiple sclerosis. V was trimmed by 1 base and J by 3 bases, leaving 6 bases between them. The germline gives CDR1 MNHEY, CDR2 SMNVEV (reference sequence). CDR3 length equals 13 residues. Repertoires were generated with immunoSEQ multiplex PCR, while TCRdb's copy carries only in-frame clones and drops some. This sample has tens of thousands of clones, with approximately 92% found just once. The chain links TRBV27 to TRBJ2-5; D is uncertain. This sequence originates from a female donor in good health, enrolled as a control in a pregnancy study. Sequenced material: peripheral blood, taken in the third trimester of pregnancy. The CDR3 DNA reads as TGTGCCAGCAGTTTATTACGGGAAGAGACCCAGTACTTC. This sequence encodes CASSLLREETQYF.